This TCR beta chain was identified during a study of blood T cell repertoires in COVID-19 (TCRdb year 2020). Regarding the study in general: Samples covering the acute and convalescent phases of COVID-19 were provided by collaborators in the United States, Italy and Spain. The repertoires were made available in a free public database intended to serve as a resource for research on the immune response to SARS-CoV-2. The material from the prospective study consisted of cDNA or gDNA derived from T cells, B-cell-depleted T cells, or PBMCs. Sample metadata almost always included a de-identified subject ID, COVID-19 status, age in years and sex. Samples came from the ongoing ImmuneRACE study (first 160 participants) plus 1,254 subjects from 6 global collaborators. The dataset comprised deeply sampled blood TCRbeta repertoires from subjects exposed to, actively infected with, or recovered from COVID-19. Where available, HLA class I and class II types were obtained from metadata supplied by the sample provider rather than from assay-based typing.

Paper-wide results and their limitations: The quantity of clinical and demographic metadata differed by source and by participant and was supplied without curation.

Enrolling through a virtual design, the prospective study's participants ranged in age from roughly 18 to 95 years and lived across roughly 24 United States geographic areas. To assign participants to cohorts, the prospective study relied on clinical history that participants themselves reported in a screening survey and a study questionnaire. For ImmuneRACE Cohort 3, a participant was defined as recovered based on two consecutive negative NP/OP PCR tests, clearance by a healthcare professional, or resolution of symptoms. In the prospective study, whole blood, serum and a nasopharyngeal or oropharyngeal swab were collected from each participant by mobile phlebotomists. Over a roughly two-month period, participants in the prospective study had the option of providing additional blood draws and questionnaires. Prospective study blood samples were shipped either frozen or at room temperature before DNA extraction.

TCRbeta CDR3 regions were amplified from genomic DNA by means of the immunoSEQ Assay, a bias-controlled multiplex PCR. The original methods were these. The number of nucleated cells in each sample was estimated from the amplification of reference gene primers within the assay. To quantify the absolute abundance of each unique TCRbeta CDR3 rearrangement, sequence reads were collapsed and filtered. For each sample, productive Simpson clonality was calculated by taking the square root of Simpson's diversity index across productive rearrangements. TCRdb mirrors the immuneACCESS table, restricted to in-frame sequences. Some clones are absent from its copies; in checked studies, under half trace to an unresolved V gene, and the reason for the others is unknown. D and trimming come from the DNA, and the V and J calls and clone size come from that table. The sample profile shows around 260,000 clones; roughly 88% of them were found once. Roughly 4% of the sample lies in the top ten.

In the case of this clone: Its antigen specificity is not known. No base-level quality is on record; no much larger clone is a single base apart.

Trimming removed 1 base from V and 0 bases from J, leaving 9 bases between the germline ends. Sequences MDHEN (CDR1) and SYDVKM (CDR2) are obtained from the germline V gene. The CDR3 goes from the cysteine to the phenylalanine over 15 residues. Only the CDR3 portion is preserved as DNA: 45 bases, with reading frame beginning at the first base. This clonotype originated in a woman aged 30 to 39 who had recovered from COVID-19. Sample: PBMCs or T cells enriched from blood (not recorded which). The chain employs TRBV28 and TRBJ1-1; the D gene is not confidently resolved. The DNA reads TGTGCCAGCAGTTTATACCCCAGTATGAACACTGAAGCTTTCTTT. Translated, this gives CASSLYPSMNTEAFF.